Below are 11 T cell receptor beta chains sequenced from a single sample in a study of blood T cell repertoires in COVID-19. Data came from immunoSEQ multiplex PCR; TCRdb stores just in-frame clones and leaves some out. The sample contains 140,000 to 150,000 clones, 65% to 90% of which appear only once. Sequencing was done on a sample of peripheral blood. These receptors all come from a man aged 60 to 69 with active or convalescent COVID-19.

For the CDR3, the DNA is TGTGCCAGCAACTCCGGGGGGAGCTATGGCTACACCTTC. Residues: CASNSGGSYGYTF. The chain combines TRBV6-5 with TRBJ1-2, with D tentatively TRBD1 (5 bases). Trimming pared 7 bases from V and 4 bases from J, leaving 13 bases between. Germline assignment: CDR1 MNHEY and CDR2 SVGAGI. The CDR3 contains 13 residues.

V and J are TRBV7-2 and TRBJ1-3, with D possibly TRBD1 on 5 matching bases. There are 16 residues in the CDR3. The germline CDR1 and CDR2 sequences are SGHTA and FQGNSA. The V end was cut by 5 bases, the J end by 2 bases, with 16 bases between. The CDR3 is CASSRDSLDAGNTIYF. The CDR3 DNA sequence: TGTGCCAGCAGCCGCGACAGTTTAGACGCTGGAAACACCATATATTTT.

The rearrangement uses TRBV6-5 and TRBJ1-5; no firm D call. The germline V and J ends were trimmed by 5 bases and 6 bases, with 5 bases remaining between them. CDR3 length equals 11 residues. Germline V gives CDR1 MNHEY, CDR2 SVGAGI. The DNA of the CDR3 is TGTGCCAGCAGTAGTAGTCAGCCCCAGCATTTT. Protein sequence: CASSSSQPQHF.

This chain connects TRBV6-6 to TRBJ1-5; 7 positions match TRBD1. Germline V gives CDR1 MNHNY, CDR2 SVGAGI (reference sequence). V lost 6 bases, J lost 1 base, and 6 bases stayed unmatched. The length of the CDR3 is 15 residues. CDR3 in amino acids: CASRQRQGSNQPQHF. The CDR3 DNA is TGTGCCAGCAGACAACGACAGGGAAGCAATCAGCCCCAGCATTTT.

The chain employs TRBV24-1 and TRBJ1-2, with 7 bases aligning to TRBD1. In germline, CDR1 is KGHDR, CDR2 SFDVKD. J was trimmed by 0 bases and V by 4 bases; bases with no gene match: 4. CDR3 length: 15 amino acids. The CDR3 sequence: CATSDHGQANYGYTF. CDR3 sequence (DNA): TGTGCCACCAGTGACCACGGACAGGCTAACTATGGCTACACCTTC.

V is TRBV6-2 or TRBV6-3 and J is TRBJ2-7; a weak D match, TRBD1 (6 bases). The germline CDR1 and CDR2 sequences are MNHEY and SVGEGT. The ends were cut back, 4 bases at V and 2 bases at J, with 12 bases in the middle. CDR3 length: 14 amino acids. The CDR3 spells CASSSIGGAYEQYV. Written as DNA, the CDR3 is TGTGCCAGCAGTTCCATAGGGGGTGCCTACGAGCAGTACGTC.

This clone occurred a few times. In DNA, the CDR3 is TGTGCCAGCAATGGACAGGGAACATATGGCTACACCTTC. This translates into CASNGQGTYGYTF. V gene TRBV6-5 combines with J gene TRBJ1-2; 8 bases align to TRBD1. Per germline, CDR1 MNHEY and CDR2 SVGAGI. Trimming took 7 bases from V and 5 from J; bases not matched to a gene: 6. There are 13 residues in the CDR3.

This clone was seen just once. The chain couples TRBV4-1 to TRBJ2-3; 16 bases agree with TRBD2. After removal of 0 bases from V and 2 bases from J, the junction contained 2 bases not matched to a gene. Per germline, CDR1 MGHRA and CDR2 YSYEKL. The CDR3 runs 18 residues. The CDR3 here is CASSQEGLAGGNTDTQYF. The CDR3 DNA reads TGCGCCAGCAGCCAAGAGGGACTAGCGGGGGGGAACACAGATACGCAGTATTTT.

The chain joins TRBV7-9 to TRBJ2-7; D not certain. The V end lost 4 bases, the J end lost 3 bases, and 7 bases lay between the germline ends. The CDR3 has 12 residues. Germline V gene data show CDR1 as SEHNR and CDR2 as FQNEAQ (reference sequence). CDR3 nucleotides: TGTGCCAGCAGCTCAAGAGGCTACGAGCAGTACTTC. Translation gives CASSSRGYEQYF.

The rearrangement joins TRBV6-5 to TRBJ2-7, with 8 bases fitting TRBD1. Per the germline V gene, CDR1 is MNHEY and CDR2 is SVGAGI. After removal of 2 bases from V and 2 bases from J, the junction contained 8 bases not matched to a gene. The CDR3 has 16 amino acids. The CDR3 DNA reads TGTGCCAGCAGTTACCCCGGACAGGGTGGAACCTACGAGCAGTACGTC. It is translated as CASSYPGQGGTYEQYV.

The chain links TRBV6-6 to TRBJ2-1; tentative D call: TRBD2 (6 bases). The CDR3 runs 13 residues. Looked up from germline, CDR1 is MNHNY and CDR2 is SVGAGI (reference sequence). Trimming shortened V by 6 bases and J by 4 bases, and 10 bases separated the two germline ends. CDR3 region: CASRLARYNEQFF. CDR3 DNA: TGTGCCAGCAGGCTAGCGCGGTACAATGAGCAGTTCTTC.